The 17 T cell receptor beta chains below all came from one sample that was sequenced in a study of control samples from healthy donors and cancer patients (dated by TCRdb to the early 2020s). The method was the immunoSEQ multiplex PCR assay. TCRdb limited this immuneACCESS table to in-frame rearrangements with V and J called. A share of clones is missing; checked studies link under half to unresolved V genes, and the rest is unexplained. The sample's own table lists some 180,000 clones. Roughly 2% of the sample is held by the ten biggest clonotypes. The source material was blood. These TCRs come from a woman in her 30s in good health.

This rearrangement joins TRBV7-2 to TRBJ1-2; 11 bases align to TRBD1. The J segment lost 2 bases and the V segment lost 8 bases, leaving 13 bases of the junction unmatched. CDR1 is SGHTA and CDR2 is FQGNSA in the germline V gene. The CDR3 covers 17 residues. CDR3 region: CASRKGDRGVINYGYTF. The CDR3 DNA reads TGTGCCAGCCGAAAGGGGGACAGGGGGGTTATAAACTATGGCTACACCTTC.

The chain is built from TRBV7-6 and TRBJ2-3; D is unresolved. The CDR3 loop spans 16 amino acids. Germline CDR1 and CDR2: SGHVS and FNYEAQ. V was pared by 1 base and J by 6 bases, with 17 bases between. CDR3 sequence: CASSLGAGPPTDTQYF. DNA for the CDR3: TGTGCCAGCAGCTTAGGGGCAGGTCCCCCCACGGATACGCAGTATTTT.

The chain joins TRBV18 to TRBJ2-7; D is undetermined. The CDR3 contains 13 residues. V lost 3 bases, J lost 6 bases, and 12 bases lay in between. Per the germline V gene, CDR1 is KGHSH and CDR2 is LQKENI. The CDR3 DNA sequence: TGTGCCAGCTCACCGCGACCTTTACTCGAGCAGTACTTC. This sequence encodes CASSPRPLLEQYF.

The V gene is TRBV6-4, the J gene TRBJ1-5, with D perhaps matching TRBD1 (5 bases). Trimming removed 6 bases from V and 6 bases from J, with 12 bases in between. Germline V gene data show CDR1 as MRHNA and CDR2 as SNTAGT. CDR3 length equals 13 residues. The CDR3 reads CASSAGTVQPQHF. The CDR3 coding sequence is TGTGCCAGCAGCGCCGGGACGGTTCAGCCCCAGCATTTT.

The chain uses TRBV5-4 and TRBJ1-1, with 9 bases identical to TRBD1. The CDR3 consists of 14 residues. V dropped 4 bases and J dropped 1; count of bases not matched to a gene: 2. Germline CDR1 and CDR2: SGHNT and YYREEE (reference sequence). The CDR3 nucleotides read TGTGCCAGCAGCCGGGGACAGGGGAACACTGAAGCTTTCTTT. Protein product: CASSRGQGNTEAFF.

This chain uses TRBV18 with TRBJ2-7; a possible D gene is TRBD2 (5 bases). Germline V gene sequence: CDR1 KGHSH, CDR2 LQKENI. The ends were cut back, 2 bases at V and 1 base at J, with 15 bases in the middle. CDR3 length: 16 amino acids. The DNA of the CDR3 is TGTGCCAGCTCACCAAAGACCCCCTGGGAGTCCTACGAGCAGTACTTC. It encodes CASSPKTPWESYEQYF.

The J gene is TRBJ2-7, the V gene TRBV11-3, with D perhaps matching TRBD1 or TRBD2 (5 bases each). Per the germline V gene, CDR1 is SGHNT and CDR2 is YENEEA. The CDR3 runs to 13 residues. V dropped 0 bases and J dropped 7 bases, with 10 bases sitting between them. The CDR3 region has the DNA TGTGCCAGCAGCTTAGATGGGGGACGGGAGCAGTACTTC. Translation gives CASSLDGGREQYF.

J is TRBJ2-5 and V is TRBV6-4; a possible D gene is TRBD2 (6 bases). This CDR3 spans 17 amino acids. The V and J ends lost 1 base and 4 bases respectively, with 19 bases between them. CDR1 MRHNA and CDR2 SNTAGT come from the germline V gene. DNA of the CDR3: TGTGCCAGCAGTGACTTACCGCGGGCCCTGGGAGGAGAGACCCAGTACTTC. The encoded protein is CASSDLPRALGGETQYF.

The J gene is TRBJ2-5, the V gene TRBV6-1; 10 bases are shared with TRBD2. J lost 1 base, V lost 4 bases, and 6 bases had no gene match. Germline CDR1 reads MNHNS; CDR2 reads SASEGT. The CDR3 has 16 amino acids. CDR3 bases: TGTGCCAGCAGTGGTCTAGCGGGGGCCCCCCAAGAGACCCAGTACTTC. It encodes CASSGLAGAPQETQYF.

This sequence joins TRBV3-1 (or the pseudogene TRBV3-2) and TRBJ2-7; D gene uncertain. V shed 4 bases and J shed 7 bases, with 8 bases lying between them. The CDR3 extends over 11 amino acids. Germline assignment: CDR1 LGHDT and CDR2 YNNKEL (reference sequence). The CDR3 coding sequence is TGTGCCAGCAGCCGTAATCGAGAGCAGTACTTC. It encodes CASSRNREQYF.

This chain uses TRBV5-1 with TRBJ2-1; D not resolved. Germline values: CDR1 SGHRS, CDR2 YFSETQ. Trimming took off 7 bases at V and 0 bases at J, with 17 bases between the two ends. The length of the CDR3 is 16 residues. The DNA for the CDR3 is TGCGCCAGCGGTAACGGAACATCTCGCTCCTACAATGAGCAGTTCTTC. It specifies CASGNGTSRSYNEQFF.

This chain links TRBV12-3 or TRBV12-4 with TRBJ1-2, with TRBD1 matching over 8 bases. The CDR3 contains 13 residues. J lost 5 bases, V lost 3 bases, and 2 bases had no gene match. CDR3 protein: CASSFQGAYGYTF. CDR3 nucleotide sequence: TGTGCCAGCAGTTTTCAGGGGGCTTATGGCTACACCTTC.

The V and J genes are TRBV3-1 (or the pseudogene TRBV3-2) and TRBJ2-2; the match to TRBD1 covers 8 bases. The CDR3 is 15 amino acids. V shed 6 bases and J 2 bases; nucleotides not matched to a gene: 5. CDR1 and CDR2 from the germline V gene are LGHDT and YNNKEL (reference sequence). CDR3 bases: TGTGCCAGCAGACGCGGACAGGGAAACACCGGGGAGCTGTTTTTT. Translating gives CASRRGQGNTGELFF.

The CDR3: CASSQSGGEQFF. CDR3 nucleotide sequence: TGTGCCAGCAGCCAATCCGGCGGGGAGCAGTTCTTC. The chain couples TRBV4-2 to TRBJ2-1, with TRBD2 as a possible D gene (5 bases). The germline gives CDR1 LGHNA, CDR2 YNFKEQ. The CDR3 length is 12 residues. V was clipped by 2 bases and J by 10 bases, with 9 bases between them.

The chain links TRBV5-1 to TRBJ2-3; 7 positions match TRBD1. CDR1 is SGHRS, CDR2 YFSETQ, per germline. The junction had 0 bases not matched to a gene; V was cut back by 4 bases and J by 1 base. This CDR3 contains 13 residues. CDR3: CASSDRGTDTQYF. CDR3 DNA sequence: TGCGCCAGCAGCGACAGGGGCACAGATACGCAGTATTTT.

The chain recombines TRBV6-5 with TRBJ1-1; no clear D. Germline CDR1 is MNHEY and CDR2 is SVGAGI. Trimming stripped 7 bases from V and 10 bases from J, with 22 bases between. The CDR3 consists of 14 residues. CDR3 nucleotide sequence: TGTGCCAGCACTCCCGAACCCGGTGCAAGTCGAGCTTTCTTT. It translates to CASTPEPGASRAFF.

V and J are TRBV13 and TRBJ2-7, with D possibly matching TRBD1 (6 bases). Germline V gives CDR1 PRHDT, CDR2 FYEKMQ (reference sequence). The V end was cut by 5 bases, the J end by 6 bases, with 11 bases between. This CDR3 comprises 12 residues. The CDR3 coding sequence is TGTGCCAGCAGCCAAACAGGGAGCGAGCAGTACTTC. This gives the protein CASSQTGSEQYF.